Following are 8 T cell receptor beta chains from one sample sequenced in a study of spatial heterogeneity in lung cancer (dated by TCRdb to between 2018 and 2021). According to the study, the label for this sample's time point signals: sample taken at primary tumor resection. Preparation of the library involved 5' RACE. The instrument given in TCRdb is NextSeq 500. TCRdb trimmed the raw reads at Q25, called clones with MiXCR and kept productive beta chains. Rows are combined by CDR3 protein, so each entry shows the most common genes and DNA. The table for this sample lists 40,000 to 55,000 distinct CDR3 sequences; approximately 15% of them were counted only once. 50% to 65% of the sample comes from the top ten. Sequences were derived from PBMCs, sampled at surgery. These receptors all stem from a male donor with early-stage non-small cell lung cancer.

This clonotype showed up just once. Because the CDR3 is missing its conserved closing phenylalanine or tryptophan, this is likely a read error. The CDR3 here is CASSEPGLAGVYNEQFL. In nucleotides, the CDR3 is TGTGCCAGCTCCGAGCCGGGACTAGCGGGAGTGTACAATGAGCAGTTCCTC. The chain employs TRBV28 and TRBJ2-1; 14 positions agree with TRBD2. The V segment lost 8 bases and the J segment 4 bases; nucleotides outside the gene matches: 10. This CDR3 contains 17 residues. Germline values: CDR1 MDHEN, CDR2 SYDVKM.

This clonotype was detected a few times. The CDR3 spells CASSYGTGRSYEQYF. In DNA form, the CDR3 reads TGTGCCAGCAGTTACGGCACAGGGAGGTCCTACGAGCAGTACTTC. The V call is TRBV6-5, the J call TRBJ2-7; either TRBD1 or TRBD2 may fit D (6 bases each). This CDR3 contains 15 residues. V gave up 2 bases and J gave up 1 base, with 12 bases separating them. From germline, CDR1 is MNHEY and CDR2 SVGAGI.

The chain has TRBV20-1 and TRBJ1-1; the D gene is possibly TRBD1 (6 bases). The V gene lost 0 bases and the J gene lost 11 bases, with 16 bases spanning the gap. This CDR3 is built from 13 residues. Germline lookup yields CDR1 DFQATT and CDR2 SNEGSKA (reference sequence). The CDR3 loop reads CSARDGGGAGAFF. CDR3 in DNA: TGCAGTGCTAGAGATGGCGGGGGCGCAGGGGCTTTCTTT.

Points on this clonotype: One base away lies a much larger clone, so this may be a sequencing read error. This chain connects TRBV10-3 to TRBJ1-2, with D uncertain. The CDR3 has 12 residues. Germline V gene lookup returns CDR1 ENHRY and CDR2 SYGVKD. CDR3 sequence (DNA): TGTGCCAACAGTGAGTTGGGCTATGGCTACACCTTC. Protein sequence: CANSELGYGYTF.

This sequence joins TRBV6-6 and TRBJ1-5; D gene uncertain. The CDR3 extends over 13 amino acids. In germline, CDR1 is MNHNY, CDR2 SVGAGI (reference sequence). V lost 0 bases to trimming and J lost 6 bases, with 6 bases between them. The CDR3 DNA follows: TGTGCCAGCAGTTACTCGAGTACTCAGCCCCAGCATTTT. It codes for CASSYSSTQPQHF.

The V call is TRBV7-9, the J call TRBJ2-1; 7 bases map to TRBD1. The junction had 7 bases not matched to a gene; V was cut back by 2 bases and J by 9 bases. Germline CDR1 and CDR2: SEHNR and FQNEAQ (reference sequence). CDR3 length equals 14 residues. Here the CDR3 reads CASSLMGQYGEQFF. The CDR3 DNA follows: TGTGCCAGCAGCTTAATGGGACAGTACGGTGAGCAGTTCTTC.

The J gene is TRBJ2-3, the V gene TRBV10-3; TRBD1 is a possible D gene (6 bases). This CDR3 contains 18 residues. Trimming left V 0 bases short and J 2 bases short, with 18 bases between. Germline CDR1 is ENHRY and CDR2 is SYGVKD. For the CDR3, the DNA is TGTGCCATCAGTGAGTCTACGGCAGGGGCAGGCGTCACAGATACGCAGTATTTT. It codes for CAISESTAGAGVTDTQYF.

This clonotype was detected many times. The chain links TRBV6-5 to TRBJ1-4; a possible D gene is TRBD1 (6 bases). Between the trimmed V and J ends, which lost 3 bases and 8 bases, there was a span of 13 bases. Per germline, CDR1 MNHEY and CDR2 SVGAGI. The CDR3 sequence is 14 residues long. This CDR3 is CASSYNRDNEKLFF. The CDR3 region has the DNA TGTGCCAGCAGTTATAACAGGGACAACGAAAAACTGTTTTTT.